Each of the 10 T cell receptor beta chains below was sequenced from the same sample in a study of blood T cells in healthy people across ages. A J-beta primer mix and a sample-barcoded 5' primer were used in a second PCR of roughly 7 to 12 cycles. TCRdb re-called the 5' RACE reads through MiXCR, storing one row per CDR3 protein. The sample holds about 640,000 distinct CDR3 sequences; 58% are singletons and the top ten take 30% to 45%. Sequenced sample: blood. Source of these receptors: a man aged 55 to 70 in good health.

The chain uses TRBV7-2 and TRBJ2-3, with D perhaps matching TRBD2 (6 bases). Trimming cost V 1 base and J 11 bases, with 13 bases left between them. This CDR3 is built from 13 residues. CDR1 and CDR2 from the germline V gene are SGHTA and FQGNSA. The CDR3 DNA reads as TGTGCCAGCAGCTTAGTCGGACTATTCGGGCAGTATTTT. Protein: CASSLVGLFGQYF.

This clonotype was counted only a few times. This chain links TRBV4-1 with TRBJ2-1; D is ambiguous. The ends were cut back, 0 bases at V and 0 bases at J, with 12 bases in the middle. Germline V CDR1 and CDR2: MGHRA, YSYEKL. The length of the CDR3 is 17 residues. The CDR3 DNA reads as TGCGCCAGCAGCCAAGAATTAACCGGGTACTCCTACAATGAGCAGTTCTTC. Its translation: CASSQELTGYSYNEQFF.

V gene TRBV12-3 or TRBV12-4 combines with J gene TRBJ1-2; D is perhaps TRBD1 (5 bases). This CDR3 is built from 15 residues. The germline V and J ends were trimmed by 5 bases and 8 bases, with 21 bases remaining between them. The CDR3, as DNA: TGTGCCAGCAGTCCCGACAGACCGAATTTCTCCGGCTACACCTTC. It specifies CASSPDRPNFSGYTF.

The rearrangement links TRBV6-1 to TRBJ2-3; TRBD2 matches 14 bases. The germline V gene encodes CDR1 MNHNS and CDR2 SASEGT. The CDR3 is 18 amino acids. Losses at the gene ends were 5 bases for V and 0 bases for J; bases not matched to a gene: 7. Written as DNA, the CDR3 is TGTGCCAGCAGTCGGGGGACTAGCGGGGGCCCCAGCACAGATACGCAGTATTTT. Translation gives CASSRGTSGGPSTDTQYF.

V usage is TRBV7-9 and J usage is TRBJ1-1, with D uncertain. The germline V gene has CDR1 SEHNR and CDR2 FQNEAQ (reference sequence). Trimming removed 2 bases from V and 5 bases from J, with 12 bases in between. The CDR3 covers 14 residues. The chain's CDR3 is CASSLNSAGTEAFF. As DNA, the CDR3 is TGTGCCAGCAGCTTAAACTCGGCCGGGACTGAAGCTTTCTTT.

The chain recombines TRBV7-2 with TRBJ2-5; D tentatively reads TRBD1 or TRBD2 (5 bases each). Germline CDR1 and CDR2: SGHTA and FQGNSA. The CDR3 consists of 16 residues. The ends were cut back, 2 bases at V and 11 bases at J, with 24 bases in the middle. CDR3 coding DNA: TGTGCCAGCAGCTTAAGGGGACGGAGCTCCTACAATGAGCAGTACTTC. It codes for CASSLRGRSSYNEQYF.

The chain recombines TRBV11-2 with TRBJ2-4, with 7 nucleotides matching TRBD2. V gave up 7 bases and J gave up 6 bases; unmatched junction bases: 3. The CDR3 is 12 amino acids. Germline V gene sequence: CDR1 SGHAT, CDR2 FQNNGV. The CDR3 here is CASNVAGNIQYF. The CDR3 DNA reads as TGTGCCAGCAACGTAGCGGGAAACATTCAGTACTTC.

This chain's CDR3 is CASSQGSHNNEQFF. CDR3 bases: TGTGCCAGCAGCCAAGGCTCGCACAACAATGAGCAGTTCTTC. V and J are TRBV3-1 and TRBJ2-1; D unresolved. The V and J ends lost 1 base and 5 bases respectively, with 9 bases between them. The length of the CDR3 is 14 residues. Germline V lookup: CDR1 LGHDT, CDR2 YNNKEL (reference sequence).

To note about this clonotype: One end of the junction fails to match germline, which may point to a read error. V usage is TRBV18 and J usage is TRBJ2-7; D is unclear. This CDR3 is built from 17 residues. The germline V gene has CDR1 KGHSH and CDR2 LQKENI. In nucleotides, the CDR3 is TGTGCCAGCTCCCCACAACCGGGTCCTTTAAAATCCTACGAGCAGTACTTC. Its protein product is CASSPQPGPLKSYEQYF.

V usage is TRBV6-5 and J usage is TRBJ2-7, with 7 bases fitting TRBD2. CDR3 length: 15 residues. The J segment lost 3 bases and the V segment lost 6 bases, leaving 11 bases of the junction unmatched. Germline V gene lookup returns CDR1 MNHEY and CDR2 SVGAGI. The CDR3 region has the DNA TGTGCCAGCAGCCACGACAGCGGGGCTTACTACGAGCAGTACTTC. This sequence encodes CASSHDSGAYYEQYF.